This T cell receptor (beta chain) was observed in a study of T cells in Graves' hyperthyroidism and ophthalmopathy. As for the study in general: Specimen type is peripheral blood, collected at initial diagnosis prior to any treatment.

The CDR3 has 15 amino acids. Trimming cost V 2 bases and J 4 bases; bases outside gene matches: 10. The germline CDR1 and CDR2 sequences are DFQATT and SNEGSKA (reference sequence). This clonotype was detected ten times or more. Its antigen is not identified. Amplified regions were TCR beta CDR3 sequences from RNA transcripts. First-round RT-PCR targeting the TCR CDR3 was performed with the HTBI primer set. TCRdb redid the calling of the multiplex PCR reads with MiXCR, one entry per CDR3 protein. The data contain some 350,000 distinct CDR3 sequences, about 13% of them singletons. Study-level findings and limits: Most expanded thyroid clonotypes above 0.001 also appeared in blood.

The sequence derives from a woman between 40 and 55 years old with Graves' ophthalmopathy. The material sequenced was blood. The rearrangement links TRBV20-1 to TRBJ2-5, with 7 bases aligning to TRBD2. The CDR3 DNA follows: TGCAGTGCTAGACCGGGACTACGGACTGGAGAGACCCAGTACTTC. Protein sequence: CSARPGLRTGETQYF.